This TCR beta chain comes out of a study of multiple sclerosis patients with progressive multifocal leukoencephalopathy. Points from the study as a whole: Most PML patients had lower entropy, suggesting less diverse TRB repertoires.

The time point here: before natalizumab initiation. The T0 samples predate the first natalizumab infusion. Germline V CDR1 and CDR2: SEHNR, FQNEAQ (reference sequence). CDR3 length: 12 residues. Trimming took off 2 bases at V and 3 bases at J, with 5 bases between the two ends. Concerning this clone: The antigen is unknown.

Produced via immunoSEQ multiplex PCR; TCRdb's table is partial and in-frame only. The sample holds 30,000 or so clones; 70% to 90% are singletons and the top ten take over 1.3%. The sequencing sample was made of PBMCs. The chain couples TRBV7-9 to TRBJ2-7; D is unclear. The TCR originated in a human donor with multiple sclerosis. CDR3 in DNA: TGTGCCAGCAGCTTAATCCGCTACGAGCAGTACTTC. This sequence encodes CASSLIRYEQYF.